This passage covers 9 T cell receptor beta chains from one sample sequenced in a study of OX40 agonist ivuxolimab in advanced cancers. The library was made by the immunoSEQ multiplex PCR assay. Entries here come from immuneACCESS through TCRdb and include only in-frame sequences with V and J called. Some clones fail to appear in such tables; in the studies checked, an unresolved V gene covers under half of the shortfall, and the cause of the remainder is unknown. The sample contains 58,000 or so clones, 80% to 90% of them found a single time. The ten largest make up roughly a tenth of the sample. The sequences come from CD4+ or CD8+ T cells sorted from blood, collected in a trial of the OX40 agonist ivuxolimab. The receptor source for this set is an adult with an advanced solid tumor such as melanoma, head and neck, liver or kidney cancer.

The CDR3 loop is CAWSVGVVDGYTF. CDR3 in DNA: TGTGCCTGGAGTGTAGGTGTCGTCGATGGCTACACCTTC. This sequence joins TRBV30 and TRBJ1-2, with unresolved D. The V gene lost 0 bases and the J gene lost 6 bases, with 11 bases spanning the gap. Germline lookup yields CDR1 GTSNPN and CDR2 SVGIG (reference sequence). The CDR3 totals 13 residues.

The V and J genes are TRBV12-5 and TRBJ1-1; 7 bases align to TRBD1. V gave up 5 bases and J gave up 1 base; unmatched junction bases: 4. CDR3 size: 14 residues. CDR1 LGHNT and CDR2 FRNRAP come from the germline V gene. The CDR3: CASGLGTANTEAFF. CDR3 in DNA: TGTGCTAGTGGTCTGGGGACAGCGAACACTGAAGCTTTCTTT.

J is TRBJ1-1 and V is TRBV27; D ambiguous. Trimming removed 2 bases at V and 0 bases at J, with 7 bases between. Germline CDR1 and CDR2: MNHEY and SMNVEV (reference sequence). CDR3 length: 14 amino acids. The CDR3 DNA reads TGTGCCAGCAGTTTAAACCCGATGAACACTGAAGCTTTCTTT. It specifies CASSLNPMNTEAFF.

This clone was seen more than once but under ten times. V usage is TRBV6-5 and J usage is TRBJ1-5, with 8 bases aligning to TRBD1. The germline V gene has CDR1 MNHEY and CDR2 SVGAGI. V dropped 8 bases and J dropped 7; count of bases not matched to a gene: 4. The CDR3 runs 12 residues. CDR3 DNA sequence: TGTGCCAGCGGACAGGGAGGCCAGCCCCAGCATTTT. Residues: CASGQGGQPQHF.

The V call is TRBV28, the J call TRBJ2-7; D remains ambiguous. Trimming removed 4 bases at V and 3 bases at J, with 4 bases between. Germline V CDR1 and CDR2: MDHEN, SYDVKM. The CDR3 has 11 residues. The CDR3 reads CASSSYYEQYF. The CDR3 region has the DNA TGTGCCAGCAGTTCTTACTACGAGCAGTACTTC.

By sample share, this clone is medium-sized (0.01 to 0.1%). The V gene is TRBV7-3, the J gene TRBJ2-5, with TRBD1 matching over 11 bases. The V gene's germline CDR1 is SGHTA and CDR2 FQGTGA. The CDR3 consists of 13 residues. Trimming at V came to 8 bases and at J to 7 bases, leaving 6 bases not matched to a gene. This CDR3 reads CASAQGQGGTQYF. For the CDR3, the DNA is TGTGCCAGCGCCCAGGGACAGGGGGGGACCCAGTACTTC.

V and J are TRBV14 and TRBJ2-1; 11 positions agree with TRBD1. This CDR3 is built from 14 residues. Germline loops: CDR1 SGHDN, CDR2 FVKESK. V shed 2 bases and J 14 bases; nucleotides not matched to a gene: 8. CDR3 DNA sequence: TGTGCCAGCAGCCAATACCCCGGACAGGGGGCGAAGTTCTTC. It yields the protein CASSQYPGQGAKFF.

The CDR3 spells CASSQDRVGANVLTF. In nucleotides, the CDR3 is TGTGCCAGCAGCCAGGACAGGGTTGGGGCCAACGTCCTGACTTTC. The rearrangement links TRBV7-2 to TRBJ2-6; the match to TRBD1 covers 8 bases. This CDR3 spans 15 amino acids. The ends lost 5 bases at V and 3 bases at J; junction bases unmatched: 3. The germline gives CDR1 SGHTA, CDR2 FQGNSA.

This chain links TRBV6-1 with TRBJ1-5; TRBD1 agrees at 10 bases. The CDR3 has 16 residues. Germline values: CDR1 MNHNS, CDR2 SASEGT. Unmatched junction bases numbered 5, after V lost 2 bases and J lost 4 bases. CDR3 DNA sequence: TGTGCCAGCAGTGAACTCGGGACAGGGGCGAATCAGCCCCAGCATTTT. Translating it yields CASSELGTGANQPQHF.